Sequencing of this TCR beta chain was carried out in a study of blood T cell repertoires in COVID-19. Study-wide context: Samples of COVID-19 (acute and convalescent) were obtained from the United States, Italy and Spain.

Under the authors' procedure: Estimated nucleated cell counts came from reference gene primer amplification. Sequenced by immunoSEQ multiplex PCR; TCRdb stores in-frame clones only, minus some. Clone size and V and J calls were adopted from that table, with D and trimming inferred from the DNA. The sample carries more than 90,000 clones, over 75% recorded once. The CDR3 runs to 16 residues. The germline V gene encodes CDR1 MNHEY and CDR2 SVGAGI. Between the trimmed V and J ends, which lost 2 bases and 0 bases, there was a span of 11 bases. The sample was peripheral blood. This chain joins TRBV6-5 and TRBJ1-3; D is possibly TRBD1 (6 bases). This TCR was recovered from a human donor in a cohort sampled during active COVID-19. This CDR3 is CASSYDSTGSGNTIYF. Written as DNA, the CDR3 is TGTGCCAGCAGTTACGACTCGACAGGCTCTGGAAACACCATATATTTT.